This T cell receptor (beta chain) stems from a study of regulatory T cells in long-lasting Graves disease. Study summary: New Graves' disease cases had less than 3 months of antithyroid drugs. General study findings and limits: Persistent disease preferred TRBV28, TRBJ1-2 and TRBJ2-5. Persistent Graves' patients possessed reduced TCR diversity relative to recently diagnosed ones.

Details on this clonotype: The antigen is not known.

HTBI primers from iRepertoire and Arm-PCR of CDR3 regions yielded the TCR beta libraries. Using its own MiXCR run on the multiplex PCR reads, TCRdb lists one record per CDR3 protein. This table has some 320,000 distinct CDR3 sequences, under 20% appearing once. Stated time point: newly diagnosed GD, antithyroid drugs for less than 3 months. RNA from PBMCs was the source of the TCR library. The authors diagnosed Graves' disease using American Thyroid Association guidelines. The germline CDR1 and CDR2 sequences are KGHSH and LQKENI. This CDR3 spans 14 amino acids. V lost 1 base and J 3 bases, leaving 9 bases between the germline ends.

Sequencing used peripheral blood mononuclear cells (PBMCs), obtained at new diagnosis, from a patient treated with antithyroid drugs. The chain recombines TRBV18 with TRBJ2-5, with D possibly being TRBD1 or TRBD2 (5 bases each). The receptor was derived from a female donor with Graves disease. The CDR3 region is CASSPLRGKETQYF. CDR3 DNA sequence: TGTGCCAGCTCACCACTGAGGGGAAAAGAGACCCAGTACTTC.